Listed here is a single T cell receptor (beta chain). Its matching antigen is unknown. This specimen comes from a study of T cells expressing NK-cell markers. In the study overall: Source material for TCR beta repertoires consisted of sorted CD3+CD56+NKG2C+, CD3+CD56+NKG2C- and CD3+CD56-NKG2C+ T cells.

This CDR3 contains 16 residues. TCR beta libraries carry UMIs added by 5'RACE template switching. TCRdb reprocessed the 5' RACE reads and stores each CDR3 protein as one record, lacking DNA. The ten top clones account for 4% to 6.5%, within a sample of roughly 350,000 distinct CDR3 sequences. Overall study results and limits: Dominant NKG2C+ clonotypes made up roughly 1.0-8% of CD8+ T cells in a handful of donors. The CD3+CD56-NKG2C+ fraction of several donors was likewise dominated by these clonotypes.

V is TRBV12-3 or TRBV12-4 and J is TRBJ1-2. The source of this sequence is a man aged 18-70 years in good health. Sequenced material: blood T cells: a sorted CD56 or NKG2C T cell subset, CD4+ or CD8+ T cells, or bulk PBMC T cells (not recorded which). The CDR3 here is CASSLARHLANYGYTF.